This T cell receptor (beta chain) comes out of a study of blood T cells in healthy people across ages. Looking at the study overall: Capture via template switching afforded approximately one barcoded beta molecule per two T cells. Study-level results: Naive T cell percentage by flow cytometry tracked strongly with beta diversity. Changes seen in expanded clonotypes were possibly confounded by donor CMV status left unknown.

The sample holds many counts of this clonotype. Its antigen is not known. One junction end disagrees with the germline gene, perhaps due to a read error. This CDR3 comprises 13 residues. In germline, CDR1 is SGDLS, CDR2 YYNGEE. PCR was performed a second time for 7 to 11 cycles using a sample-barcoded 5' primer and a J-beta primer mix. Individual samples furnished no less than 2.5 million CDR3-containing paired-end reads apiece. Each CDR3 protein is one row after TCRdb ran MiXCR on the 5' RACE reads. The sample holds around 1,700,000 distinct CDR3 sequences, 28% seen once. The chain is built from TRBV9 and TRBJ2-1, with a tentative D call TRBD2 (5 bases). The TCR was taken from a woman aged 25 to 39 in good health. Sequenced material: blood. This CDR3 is CASSVAGYNEQFF. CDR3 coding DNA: TGCGCCAGCAGTGTCGCGGGTTACAATGAGCAGTTCTTC.